The next 6 T cell receptor beta chains were all read from a single sample in a study of neurological immune-mediated disorders. TCRdb reprocessed the 5' RACE reads via MiXCR and lists one record per CDR3 protein. Of around 69,000 distinct CDR3 sequences listed, 3% to 4% are singletons. Sequencing was carried out using PBMCs. The receptors here all came from a man between 40 and 49 years old with multiple sclerosis.

The sample holds many counts of this clonotype. This may come from a read error, since a much larger clone is one base off. The limits of the CDR3 on the DNA are not certain, so only TCRdb's listed CDR3 is given. The chain is built from TRBV5-1 and TRBJ1-2; the table's D call, TRBD1, was not checked against the DNA. The length of the CDR3 is 13 amino acids, counting both ends. Per germline, CDR1 SGHRS and CDR2 YFSETQ. The CDR3 spells CASSFGQGAMKTF.

In its sample, this clonotype was seen many times. The chain recombines TRBV6-6 with TRBJ1-5; the match to TRBD1 covers 7 bases. This CDR3 is 14 amino acids long. The junction had 7 bases not matched to a gene; V was cut back by 4 bases and J by 7 bases. The germline V gene encodes CDR1 MNHNY and CDR2 SVGAGI (reference sequence). CDR3 in DNA: TGTGCCAGCAGTTTTGGACAGGCCGGACAGCCCCAGCATTTT. Amino acid sequence: CASSFGQAGQPQHF.

This clonotype came up a few times. With a much larger clone just one base away, this may be a read error. The chain recombines TRBV4-2 with TRBJ2-3; 9 nucleotides align to TRBD1. This CDR3 spans 17 amino acids. Per the germline V gene, CDR1 is LGHNA and CDR2 is YNFKEQ. CDR3 amino acids: CASSFPPGTGSTDKQYF. For the CDR3, the DNA is TGTGCCAGCTCCTTTCCCCCCGGGACAGGGAGCACAGATAAGCAGTATTTT.

This clonotype was observed at least ten times. The chain uses TRBV20-1 and TRBJ2-5, with TRBD1 identical over 12 bases. The germline V gene encodes CDR1 DFQATT and CDR2 SNEGSKA (reference sequence). After removal of 4 bases from V and 5 bases from J, the junction contained 5 bases not matched to a gene. The CDR3 is 14 amino acids. CDR3 nucleotide sequence: TGCAGTGCTACGGGACAGGGGGCGCAGGAGACCCAGTACTTC. The encoded protein is CSATGQGAQETQYF.

Ten or more counts support this clonotype. The chain employs TRBV5-1 and TRBJ2-5, with a weak D call TRBD1 (6 bases). With 3 bases removed from V and 4 bases from J, the gap between germline ends came to 10 bases. The germline V gene encodes CDR1 SGHRS and CDR2 YFSETQ. The CDR3 contains 13 residues. DNA of the CDR3: TGCGCCAGCAGCTACGTAGGGGGAGAGACCCAGTACTTC. Translated: CASSYVGGETQYF. Combining the CDR3 with reference TRBV5-1 and TRBJ2-5 gives the whole variable domain KAGVTQTPRYLIKTRGQQVTLSCSPISGHRSVSWYQQTPGQGLQFLFEYFSETQRNKGNFPGRFSGRQFSNSRSEMNVSTLELGDSALYLCASSYVGGETQYFGPGTRLLVL.

This clonotype has at least ten counts. The CDR3 sequence is CASSPRRTSSRTDTQYF. In nucleotides, the CDR3 is TGTGCCAGCAGTCCCCGAAGGACTAGCAGCCGCACAGATACGCAGTATTTT. The chain joins TRBV6-5 to TRBJ2-3, with TRBD2 identical over 8 bases. Germline V gene data show CDR1 as MNHEY and CDR2 as SVGAGI. V was pared by 5 bases and J by 1 base, with 11 bases of the junction left unmatched. The CDR3 contains 17 residues.